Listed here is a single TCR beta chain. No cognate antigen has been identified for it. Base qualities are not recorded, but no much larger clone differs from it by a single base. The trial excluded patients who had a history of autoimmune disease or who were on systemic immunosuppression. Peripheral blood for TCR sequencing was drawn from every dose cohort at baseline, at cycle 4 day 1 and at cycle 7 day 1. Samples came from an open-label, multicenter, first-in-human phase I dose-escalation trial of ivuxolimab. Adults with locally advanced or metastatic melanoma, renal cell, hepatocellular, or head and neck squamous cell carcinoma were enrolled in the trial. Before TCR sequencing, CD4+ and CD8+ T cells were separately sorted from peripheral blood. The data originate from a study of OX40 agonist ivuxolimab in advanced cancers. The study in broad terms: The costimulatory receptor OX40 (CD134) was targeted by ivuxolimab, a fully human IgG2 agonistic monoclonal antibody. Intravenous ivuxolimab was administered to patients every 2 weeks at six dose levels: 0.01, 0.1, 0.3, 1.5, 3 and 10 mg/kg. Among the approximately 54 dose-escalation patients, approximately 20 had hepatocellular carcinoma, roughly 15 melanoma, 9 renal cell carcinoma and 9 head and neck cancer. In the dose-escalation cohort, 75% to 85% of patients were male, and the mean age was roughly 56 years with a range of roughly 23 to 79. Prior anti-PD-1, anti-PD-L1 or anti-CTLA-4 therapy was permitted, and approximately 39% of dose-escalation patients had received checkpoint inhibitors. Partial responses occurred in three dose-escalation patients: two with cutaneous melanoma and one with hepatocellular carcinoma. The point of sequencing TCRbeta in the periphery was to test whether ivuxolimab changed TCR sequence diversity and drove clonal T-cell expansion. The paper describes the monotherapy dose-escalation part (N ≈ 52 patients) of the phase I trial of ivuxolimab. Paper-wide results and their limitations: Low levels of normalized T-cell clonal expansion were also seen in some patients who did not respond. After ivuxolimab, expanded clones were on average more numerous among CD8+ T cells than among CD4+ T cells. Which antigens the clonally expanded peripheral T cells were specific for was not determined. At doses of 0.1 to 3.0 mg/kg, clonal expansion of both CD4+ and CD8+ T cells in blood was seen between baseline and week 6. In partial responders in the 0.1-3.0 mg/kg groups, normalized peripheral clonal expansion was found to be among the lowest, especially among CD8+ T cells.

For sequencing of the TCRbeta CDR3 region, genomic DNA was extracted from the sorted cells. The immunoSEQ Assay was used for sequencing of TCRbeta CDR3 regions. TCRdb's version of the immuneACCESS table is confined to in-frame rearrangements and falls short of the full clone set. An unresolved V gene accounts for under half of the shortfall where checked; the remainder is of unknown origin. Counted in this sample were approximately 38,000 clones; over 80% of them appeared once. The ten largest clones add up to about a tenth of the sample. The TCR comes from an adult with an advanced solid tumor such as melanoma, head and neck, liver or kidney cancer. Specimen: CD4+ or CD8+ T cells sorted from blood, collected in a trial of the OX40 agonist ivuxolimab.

The base sequence is TGTGCCTGCCGAAGGGGTCCTGGAAACACCATATATTTT. This is translated as CACRRGPGNTIYF. The chain links TRBV30 with TRBJ1-3; perhaps TRBD1 is the D gene, with 5 bases matching. V and J are truncated by 6 bases and 2 bases respectively, leaving an intervening sequence of 11 bases. CDR3 length: 13 amino acids, cysteine to phenylalanine. Left in the record is the CDR3 DNA by itself, 39 bases read in frame from the first base. CDR1 and CDR2, per the germline V gene (reference sequence), are GTSNPN and SVGIG. The variable domain in full, with residues beyond the CDR3 obtained from the reference TRBV30 and TRBJ1-3 genes, is SQTIHQWPATLVQPVGSPLSLECTVEGTSNPNLYWYRQAAGRGLQLLFYSVGIGQISSEVPQNLSASRPQDRQFILSSKKLLLSDSGFYLCACRRGPGNTIYFGEGSWLTVV.